Following are 3 T cell receptor beta chains from one sample sequenced in a study of immune aging and cytomegalovirus after organ transplant. These receptors' antigens are unknown. As for time point: five sample-tagged time points from pre-transplant (day -1) to day 368 post-transplant, pooled. A microwell BD Rhapsody targeted mRNA and AbSeq workflow captured the cells and built the libraries. A single record per CDR3 protein comes from TCRdb applying MiXCR to the single-cell sequencing reads. The repertoire includes tens of thousands of distinct CDR3 sequences, 35% to 40% of them detected once, and 25% to 30% sits in the top ten. The specimen comprised CMV peptide-activated CD4+ and CD8+ T cells sorted from blood, sampled at five time points, pooled. Documented subset: sorted CD8+CD137+ and CD4+CD154+ T cells after 11 to 13 h CMV IE-1 peptide stimulation. These receptors were obtained from a female donor who had a heart transplant and CMV viremia.

With respect to this clonotype: Without the conserved terminal phenylalanine or tryptophan, this CDR3 likely stems from a read error. The rearrangement uses TRBV25-1 and TRBJ2-7; TRBD2 matches 14 bases. The J call may not be correct, given that the DNA end is closer to TRBJ2-1. The CDR3 has 14 amino acids. The V gene's germline CDR1 is MGHDK and CDR2 SYGVNS. CDR3 protein: CASQGLAGVAEQFS. CDR3 DNA sequence: TGTGCCAGCCAGGGACTAGCGGGAGTAGCTGAGCAGTTCTCC.

This clonotype turned up a few times. The CDR3 here is CASRVGGSVNEQFF. For the CDR3, the DNA is TGTGCCAGCAGAGTTGGGGGTTCAGTCAATGAGCAGTTCTTC. The chain carries TRBV6-1 and TRBJ2-1; either TRBD1 or TRBD2 may fit D (5 bases each). Germline V gene lookup returns CDR1 MNHNS and CDR2 SASEGT. This CDR3 contains 14 residues. The V end lost 6 bases, the J end lost 6 bases, and 15 bases lay between the germline ends.

Details on this clonotype: It is likely a read error, because the conserved phenylalanine at the end of the CDR3 is missing. This sequence joins TRBV24-1 and TRBJ1-2; 9 bases match TRBD1. Per germline, CDR1 KGHDR and CDR2 SFDVKD. With 9 bases clipped from V and 4 bases from J, the junction kept 8 bases outside the gene matches. The CDR3 covers 14 residues. The CDR3 DNA reads as TGTGCCACCTCCCGGACAGGGGAAAGCTATGGCTACACCCTC. Translating gives CATSRTGESYGYTL.